This record covers a single T cell receptor (beta chain). This specimen belongs to a study of early stage breast cancer tumors. For the study at large: The ER+/PR+/HER2- tumors included roughly 8 ductal and a few lobular carcinomas.

Profiled with immunoSEQ multiplex PCR; TCRdb holds only in-frame clones, not every one. The sample shows 25,000 to 30,000 clones, 84% of them seen only once. The CDR3 is 14 amino acids. Germline V gives CDR1 SGHDT, CDR2 YYEEEE. V lost 7 bases and J lost 5, with 16 bases in between. This TCR came from a person aged 45 to 60 with breast cancer. This chain joins TRBV5-6 and TRBJ2-1; D is perhaps TRBD1 (5 bases). The material sequenced was blood. Here the CDR3 reads CASHWGTGDNEQFF. The DNA for the CDR3 is TGTGCCAGCCACTGGGGTACAGGAGACAATGAGCAGTTCTTC.